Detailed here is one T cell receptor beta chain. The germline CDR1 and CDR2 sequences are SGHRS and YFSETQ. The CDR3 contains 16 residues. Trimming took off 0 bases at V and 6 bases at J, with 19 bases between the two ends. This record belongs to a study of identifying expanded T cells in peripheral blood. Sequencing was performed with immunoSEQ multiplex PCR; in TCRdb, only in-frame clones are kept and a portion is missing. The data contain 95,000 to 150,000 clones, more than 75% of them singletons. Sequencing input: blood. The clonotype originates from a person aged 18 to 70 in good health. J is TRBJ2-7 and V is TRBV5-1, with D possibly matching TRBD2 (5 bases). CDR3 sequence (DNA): TGCGCCAGCAGCTTGGGTCCGGGGTCCAGCGGTCGCGAGCAGTACTTC. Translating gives CASSLGPGSSGREQYF.